Listed below are T cell receptor beta chains from one sample, sequenced in a study of response to subunit inactivated influenza vaccine. TCRdb re-called the RT-PCR reads through MiXCR, storing one row per CDR3 protein. The sample records 400,000 to 550,000 distinct CDR3 sequences, around 25% being singletons. This specimen consisted of CD4+ T cells sorted from PBMCs, obtained around 5 days after vaccination. The receptors originated from a man between 45 and 60 years old who received an inactivated influenza vaccine. Each CDR3 is given with its conserved first and last residue. The D gene is left open where the match is weak. Clone size, where shown, is once, few, many, or a class for clones that have expanded.

J gene	V gene	D gene	clone size	CDR3 DNA	CDR3 protein
TRBJ2-7	TRBV6-2/TRBV6-3	TRBD2	few	TGTGCCACCTTTAGTCCGGGACTAGCGGCACCCTACGAGCAGTACTTC	CATFSPGLAAPYEQYF
TRBJ2-1	TRBV12-3/TRBV12-4	.	.	TGTGCCAGCAGTTTTTCGGAATACAATGAGCAGTTCTTC	CASSFSEYNEQFF
TRBJ2-3	TRBV28	.	few	TGTGCCAGCAGTATCCGCCGGGATGCGCAGTATTTT	CASSIRRDAQYF
TRBJ2-7	TRBV7-2	TRBD1	.	TGTGCCAGCAGCCAAGAACGCTCCGGGACAGGGTATTACGAGCAGTACTTC	CASSQERSGTGYYEQYF
TRBJ2-1	TRBV24-1	TRBD2	.	TGTGCCACCAGTGATTTTGGTGGTGGGACTAGAGGTTCCTATGAGCAGTTCTTC	CATSDFGGGTRGSYEQFF
TRBJ2-7	TRBV25-1	TRBD2	.	TGTGCCAGCAGTCCGGGAGGGGACATGTCCTACGAGCAGTACTTC	CASSPGGDMSYEQYF
TRBJ2-1	TRBV20-1	TRBD2	.	TGCAGTGCCCCACGCCCACTAGCGGGGAACAATGAGCAGTTCTTC	CSAPRPLAGNNEQFF
TRBJ1-1	TRBV4-2	.	.	TGTGCCAGCGGAGACCGGGAGGGGGGCCCTGAAGCTTTCTTT	CASGDREGGPEAFF
TRBJ2-1	TRBV7-2	.	few	TGTGCCAGCTCCGTACACTTGAGCTCCTACAATGAGCAGTTCTTC	CASSVHLSSYNEQFF
TRBJ1-1	TRBV5-1	TRBD1	few	TGCGCCAGCAGCATTGGTGCTGGGACAGGGGCTAGGAACACTGAAGCTTTCTTT	CASSIGAGTGARNTEAFF
TRBJ2-6	TRBV18	.	.	TGTGCCAGCTCACCACAGGGGGTCGCTGGGGCCAACGTCCTGACTTTC	CASSPQGVAGANVLTF
TRBJ2-7	TRBV28	TRBD2	.	TGTGCCAGCATATCTGGGGGAGGGATGAGCTCCTACGAGCAGTACTTC	CASISGGGMSSYEQYF
TRBJ2-3	TRBV6-5	TRBD2	once	TGTGCCAGCAGTTACGGGGGGACTAGCGGGAGGGCCGCGAATACGCAGTATTTT	CASSYGGTSGRAANTQYF
TRBJ2-5	TRBV11-2	.	few	TGTGCCAGCAGCTTAGCGGGGGCCCGGGGGACCCAGTACTTC	CASSLAGARGTQYF
TRBJ2-5	TRBV7-2	.	few	TGTGCCAGCACCAAAGAAGAGACCCAGTACTTC	CASTKEETQYF
TRBJ2-5	TRBV12-3/TRBV12-4	.	few	TGTGCCAGCGCCTCACGGTACAGCAGCTTACCAGAGACCCAGTACTTC	CASASRYSSLPETQYF
TRBJ2-3	TRBV13	TRBD1	.	TGTGCCAGCAGCTTAACGACGCGACGGGACAGTGAACCAGATACGCAGTATTTT	CASSLTTRRDSEPDTQYF
TRBJ2-1	TRBV10-3	.	.	TGTGCCATCAGTGGCGCGTCTGGCAATGAGCAGTTCTTC	CAISGASGNEQFF
TRBJ1-2	TRBV6-1	.	.	TGTGCCAGCAGGGAACGTAGGGGGTACTATGGCTACACCTTC	CASRERRGYYGYTF
TRBJ2-2	TRBV4-2	TRBD2	few	TGTGCCAGCAGCCAAGTAGCGGGGGGAAACACCGGGGAGCTGTTTTTT	CASSQVAGGNTGELFF
TRBJ1-3	TRBV3-1	.	.	TGTGCCAGCAGCCGCGGACAGTTCCACTCAGGAAACACCATATATTTT	CASSRGQFHSGNTIYF
TRBJ2-2	TRBV7-9	TRBD2	many	TGTGCCAGCAGCAACTCGGGACTAGCGGGAGTTGCGACCGGGGAGCTGTTTTTT	CASSNSGLAGVATGELFF
TRBJ2-7	TRBV7-9	.	.	TGTGCCAGCAGCTTAAGTGGTATCAAAAACGAGCAGTACTTC	CASSLSGIKNEQYF
TRBJ2-2	TRBV7-3	TRBD1	few	TGTGCCAGCAGCACAAGGGACAGGCGATCTAACACCGGGGAGCTGTTTTTT	CASSTRDRRSNTGELFF
TRBJ2-5	TRBV5-1	.	few	TGCGCCAGCAGAAGTACAGGGACGTACCAAGAGACCCAGTACTTC	CASRSTGTYQETQYF
TRBJ1-5	TRBV7-9	.	.	TGTGCCAGCAGCCGCGACAATCAGCCCCAGCATTTT	CASSRDNQPQHF
TRBJ2-1	TRBV7-8	TRBD1	.	TGTGCCAGCAGCCCGGAGACAGGGGGCGGTTACAATGAGCAGTTCTTC	CASSPETGGGYNEQFF
TRBJ2-3	TRBV12-3/TRBV12-4	.	.	TGTGCCAGCAGTTATTATAGCGGAGATACGCAGTATTTT	CASSYYSGDTQYF
TRBJ1-1	TRBV6-5	.	.	TGTGCCAGCAGTTACCGCGTGGCAGGAGTGGGTGAAGCTTTCTTT	CASSYRVAGVGEAFF
TRBJ2-1	TRBV4-3	.	few	TGCGCCAGCAGCCAAGATCCAGCGTCCTACAATGAGCAGTTCTTC	CASSQDPASYNEQFF
TRBJ2-6	TRBV6-5	.	.	TGTGCCAGCAGTTACGGGGCCTCCCTTCTCTCTGGGGCCAACGTCCTGACTTTC	CASSYGASLLSGANVLTF
TRBJ1-5	TRBV7-2	.	.	TGTGCCAGCAGCTTTACAGGCGAGCCCCAGCATTTT	CASSFTGEPQHF
TRBJ2-2	TRBV12-3/TRBV12-4	.	few	TGTGCCAGCAGTTTATCGGGACAACCGAACACCGGGGAGCTGTTTTTT	CASSLSGQPNTGELFF
TRBJ1-4	TRBV29-1	.	.	TGCAGCGTTGGGGACCCGAATGAAAAACTGTTTTTT	CSVGDPNEKLFF
TRBJ2-7	TRBV5-1	TRBD1	few	TGCGCCAGCAGTCCCGGGACAGGGGGCCGGAACGAGCAGTACTTC	CASSPGTGGRNEQYF